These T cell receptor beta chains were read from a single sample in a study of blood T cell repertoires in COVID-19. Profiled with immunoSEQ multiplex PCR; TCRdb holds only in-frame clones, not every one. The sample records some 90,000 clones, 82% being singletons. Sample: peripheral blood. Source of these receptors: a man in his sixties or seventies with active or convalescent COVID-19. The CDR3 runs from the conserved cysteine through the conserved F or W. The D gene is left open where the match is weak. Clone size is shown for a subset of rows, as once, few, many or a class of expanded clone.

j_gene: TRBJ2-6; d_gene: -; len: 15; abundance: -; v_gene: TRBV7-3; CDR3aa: CASSSPLSGANVLTF; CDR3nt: TGTGCCAGCAGCTCCCCTCTCTCTGGGGCCAACGTCCTGACTTTC
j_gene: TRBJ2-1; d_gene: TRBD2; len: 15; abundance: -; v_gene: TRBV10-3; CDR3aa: CAISEGSSGGNEQFF; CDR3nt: TGTGCCATCAGTGAGGGGAGTAGCGGGGGAAATGAGCAGTTCTTC
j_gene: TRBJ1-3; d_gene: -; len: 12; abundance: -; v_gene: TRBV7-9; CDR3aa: CASSVYGNTIYF; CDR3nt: TGTGCCAGCAGCGTATATGGAAACACCATATATTTT
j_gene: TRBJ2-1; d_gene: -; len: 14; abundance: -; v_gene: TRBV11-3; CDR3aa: CASNSQSSYNEQFF; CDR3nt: TGTGCCAGCAACAGTCAGAGCTCCTACAATGAGCAGTTCTTC
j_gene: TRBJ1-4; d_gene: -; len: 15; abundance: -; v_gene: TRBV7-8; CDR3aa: CASSPPRGRNEKLFF; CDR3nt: TGTGCCAGCAGCCCACCACGAGGCCGAAATGAAAAACTGTTTTTT
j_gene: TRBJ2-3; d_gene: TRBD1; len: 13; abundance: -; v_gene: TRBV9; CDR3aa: CASSVGTGQEQYF; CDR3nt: TGTGCCAGCAGCGTGGGGACAGGCCAGGAGCAGTATTTT
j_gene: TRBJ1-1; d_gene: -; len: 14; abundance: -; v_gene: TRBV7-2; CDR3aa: CASRLTSQNTEAFF; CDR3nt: TGTGCCAGCAGGCTTACATCTCAGAACACTGAAGCTTTCTTT
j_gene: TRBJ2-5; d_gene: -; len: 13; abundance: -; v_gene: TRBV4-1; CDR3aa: CASSGAFRETQYF; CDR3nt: TGCGCCAGCAGCGGGGCCTTTCGAGAGACCCAGTACTTC
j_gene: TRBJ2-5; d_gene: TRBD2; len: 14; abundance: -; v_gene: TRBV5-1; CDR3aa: CASSSAGGLETQYF; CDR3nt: TGCGCCAGCAGCTCTGCGGGGGGACTAGAGACCCAGTACTTC
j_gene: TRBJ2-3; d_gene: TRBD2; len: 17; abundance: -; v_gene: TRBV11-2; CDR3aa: CASRGLAGTLSTDTQYF; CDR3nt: TGTGCCAGCAGGGGACTAGCGGGGACGTTAAGCACAGATACGCAGTATTTT
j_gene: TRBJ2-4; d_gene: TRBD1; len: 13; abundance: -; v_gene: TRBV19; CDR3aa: CASSDRGKNIQYF; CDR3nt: TGTGCCAGTAGTGACAGGGGCAAAAACATTCAGTACTTC
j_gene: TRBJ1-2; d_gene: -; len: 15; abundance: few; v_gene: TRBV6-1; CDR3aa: CASSELDTTNYGYTF; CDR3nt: TGTGCCAGCAGTGAATTGGACACCACTAACTATGGCTACACCTTC
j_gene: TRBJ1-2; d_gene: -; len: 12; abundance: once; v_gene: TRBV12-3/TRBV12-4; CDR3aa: CASSFNTYGYTF; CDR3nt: TGTGCCAGCAGTTTTAATACTTATGGCTACACCTTC
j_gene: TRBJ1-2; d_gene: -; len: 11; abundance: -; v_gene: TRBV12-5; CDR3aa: CASGSGFGYTF; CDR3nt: TGTGCTAGTGGATCAGGGTTTGGCTACACCTTC
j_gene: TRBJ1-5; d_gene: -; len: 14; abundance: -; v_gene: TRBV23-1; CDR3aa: CASRTRRWNQPQHF; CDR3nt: TGCGCCAGCAGGACGCGGCGATGGAATCAGCCCCAGCATTTT
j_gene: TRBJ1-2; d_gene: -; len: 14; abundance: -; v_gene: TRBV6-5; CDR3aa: CASRLPRRDYGYTF; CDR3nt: TGTGCCAGCAGATTACCCCGGAGGGACTATGGCTACACCTTC
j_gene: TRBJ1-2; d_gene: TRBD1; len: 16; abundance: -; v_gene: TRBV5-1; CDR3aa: CASSLSPGQAHYGYTF; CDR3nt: TGCGCCAGCAGCTTGTCCCCGGGACAGGCCCACTATGGCTACACCTTC
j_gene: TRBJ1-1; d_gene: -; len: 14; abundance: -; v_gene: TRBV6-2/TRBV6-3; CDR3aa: CASSPPDRHTEAFF; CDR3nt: TGTGCCAGCAGCCCCCCCGACAGACACACTGAAGCTTTCTTT
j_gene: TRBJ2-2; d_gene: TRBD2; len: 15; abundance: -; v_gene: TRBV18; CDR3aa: CASSPGLANTGELFF; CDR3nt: TGTGCCAGCTCACCGGGACTAGCGAACACCGGGGAGCTGTTTTTT
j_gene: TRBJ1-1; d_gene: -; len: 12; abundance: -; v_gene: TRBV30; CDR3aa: CAWSVQNSGAFF; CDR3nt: TGTGCCTGGAGTGTACAGAACTCCGGTGCTTTCTTT
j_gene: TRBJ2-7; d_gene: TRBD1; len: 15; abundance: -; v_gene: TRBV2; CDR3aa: CASTRTDRTASEQYF; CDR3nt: TGTGCCAGCACAAGGACGGACAGGACGGCATCTGAGCAGTACTTC
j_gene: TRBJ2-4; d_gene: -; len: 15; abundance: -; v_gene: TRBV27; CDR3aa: CATHPLGGAKNIQYF; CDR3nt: TGTGCCACCCACCCTCTCGGGGGAGCCAAAAACATTCAGTACTTC
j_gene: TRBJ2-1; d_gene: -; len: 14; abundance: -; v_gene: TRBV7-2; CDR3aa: CASAASGSYNEQFF; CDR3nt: TGTGCCAGCGCCGCCAGCGGCTCCTACAATGAGCAGTTCTTC
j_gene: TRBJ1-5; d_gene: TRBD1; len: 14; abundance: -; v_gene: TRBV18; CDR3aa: CASSQRQGDQPQHF; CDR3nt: TGTGCCAGCTCCCAACGACAGGGGGATCAGCCCCAGCATTTT
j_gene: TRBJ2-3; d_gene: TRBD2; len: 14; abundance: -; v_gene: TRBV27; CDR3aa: CASREGGGTDTQYF; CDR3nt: TGTGCCAGCAGGGAGGGAGGGGGCACAGATACGCAGTATTTT
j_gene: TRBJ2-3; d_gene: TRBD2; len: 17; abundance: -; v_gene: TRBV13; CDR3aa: CASSIRRIAGGLDTQYF; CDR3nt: TGTGCCAGCAGCATAAGGAGGATAGCGGGGGGACTAGATACGCAGTATTTT
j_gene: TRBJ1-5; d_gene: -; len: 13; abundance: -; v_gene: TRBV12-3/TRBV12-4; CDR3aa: CASSWGSNQPQHF; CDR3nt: TGTGCCAGCAGTTGGGGCAGCAATCAGCCCCAGCATTTT
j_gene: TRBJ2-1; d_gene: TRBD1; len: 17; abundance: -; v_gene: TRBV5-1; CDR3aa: CASSLDLGQSSYNEQFF; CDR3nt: TGCGCCAGCAGCTTGGATCTGGGACAGAGCTCCTACAATGAGCAGTTCTTC
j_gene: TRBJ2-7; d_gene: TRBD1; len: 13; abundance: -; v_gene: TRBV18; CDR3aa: CASSQQGAREQYF; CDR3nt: TGTGCCAGCTCCCAGCAGGGGGCCCGCGAGCAGTACTTC
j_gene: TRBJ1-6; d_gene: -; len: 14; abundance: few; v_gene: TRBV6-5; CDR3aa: CASSNQGFNSPLHF; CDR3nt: TGTGCCAGCAGTAATCAGGGGTTCAATTCACCCCTCCACTTT
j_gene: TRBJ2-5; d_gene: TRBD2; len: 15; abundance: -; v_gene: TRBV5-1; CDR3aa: CASSLRTSGGETQYF; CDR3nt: TGCGCCAGCAGCTTGCGGACTAGCGGGGGAGAGACCCAGTACTTC